This T cell receptor (beta chain) was recovered during a study of tumour-infiltrating T cells in Burkitt lymphoma. In the study overall: Productive clonality predicted overall and progression-free survival.

The assay was immunoSEQ multiplex PCR, and TCRdb's table has in-frame clones only and misses some. The sample records around 5,000 clones, 24% being singletons. V gave up 6 bases and J gave up 4 bases, with 9 bases separating them. The length of the CDR3 is 12 residues. From germline, CDR1 is LNHDA and CDR2 SQIVND (reference sequence). The specimen was tumor tissue. The chain is built from TRBV19 and TRBJ1-1; the D gene is possibly TRBD1 (6 bases). The TCR originated in a human donor with diffuse large B-cell lymphoma. CDR3 residues: CASRGGGTEAFF. DNA for the CDR3: TGTGCCAGTAGGGGAGGGGGCACTGAAGCTTTCTTT. The variable domain in full, completed from reference TRBV19 and TRBJ1-1, reads DGGITQSPKYLFRKEGQNVTLSCEQNLNHDAMYWYRQDPGQGLRLIYYSQIVNDFQKGDIAEGYSVSREKKESFPLTVTSAQKNPTAFYLCASRGGGTEAFFGQGTRLTVV.